Presented here are 18 T cell receptor beta chains from one specimen sequenced in a study of shared clonotypes between healthy human individuals. Profiling relied on immunoSEQ multiplex PCR, and the TCRdb table lists in-frame clones only, not all of them. The sample yields approximately 2.1 million clones, 85% to 95% seen once. The source material was naive CD4+ T cells from PBMCs. Indicated subset: CD45RA+ positively selected. These receptors originate from a man between 18 and 29 years old in good health. Some clones in this sample may be carry-over from other donors' samples.

V is TRBV19 and J is TRBJ1-1; tentatively, D is TRBD1 (5 bases). V gave up 3 bases and J gave up 6 bases, with 20 bases separating them. CDR3 length: 16 residues. Germline assignment: CDR1 LNHDA and CDR2 SQIVND (reference sequence). CDR3 DNA sequence: TGTGCCAGTAGTATGATAAGGGGCAAAAAGACCCCTGAAGCTTTCTTT. Its protein is CASSMIRGKKTPEAFF.

The chain uses TRBV4-1 and TRBJ1-4; perhaps TRBD1 as D (5 bases). Germline-derived CDR1 and CDR2 are MGHRA and YSYEKL. Deletions cut 1 base from V and 7 bases from J, with 16 bases between. The CDR3 length is 16 residues. The chain's CDR3 is CASSQGTSPGGEKLFF. CDR3 DNA: TGCGCCAGCAGCCAAGGTACCTCGCCTGGGGGTGAAAAACTGTTTTTT.

The rearrangement links TRBV28 to TRBJ1-5; 7 bases agree with TRBD1. The CDR3 covers 15 residues. V dropped 3 bases and J dropped 3; count of bases not matched to a gene: 5. CDR1 MDHEN and CDR2 SYDVKM come from the germline V gene. The CDR3 loop is CASSLAGTVNQPQHF. CDR3 coding DNA: TGTGCCAGCAGTTTGGCGGGGACAGTCAATCAGCCCCAGCATTTT.

This clone was seen more than once but under ten times. The chain couples TRBV5-1 to TRBJ1-4; weak D call: TRBD1 (5 bases). CDR3 length: 15 residues. CDR1 is SGHRS and CDR2 is YFSETQ in the germline V gene. The V and J ends lost 1 base and 6 bases respectively, with 13 bases between them. This CDR3 is CASSLIGAGDEKLFF. The CDR3 region has the DNA TGCGCCAGCAGCTTGATTGGGGCCGGGGATGAAAAACTGTTTTTT.

V usage is TRBV5-1 and J usage is TRBJ2-7; a weak D match, TRBD1 (7 bases). The ends were cut back, 2 bases at V and 5 bases at J, with 11 bases in the middle. Looked up from germline, CDR1 is SGHRS and CDR2 is YFSETQ. The length of the CDR3 is 13 residues. The CDR3 sequence: CASSLGRGDEQYF. The CDR3 DNA reads as TGCGCCAGCAGCTTAGGCAGGGGGGACGAGCAGTACTTC.

The chain combines TRBV11-2 with TRBJ2-3; D is unclear. Germline values: CDR1 SGHAT, CDR2 FQNNGV. This CDR3 contains 14 residues. Trimming cost V 6 bases and J 4 bases, with 14 bases left between them. The CDR3 coding sequence is TGTGCCAGCAGGCTGGGAAGAGAGGCAGATACGCAGTATTTT. This translates into CASRLGREADTQYF.

This sequence joins TRBV2 and TRBJ2-2, with 8 bases fitting TRBD1. Germline V gene lookup returns CDR1 SNHLY and CDR2 FYNNEI. The CDR3 covers 15 residues. The J segment lost 4 bases and the V segment lost 0 bases, leaving 1 base of the junction unmatched. This chain's CDR3 is CASSEAGQATGELFF. CDR3 nucleotide sequence: TGTGCCAGCAGTGAAGCGGGACAGGCCACCGGGGAGCTGTTTTTT.

This clone was seen only a few times. This sequence joins TRBV9 and TRBJ1-1; D ambiguous. The germline V gene has CDR1 SGDLS and CDR2 YYNGEE. This CDR3 has 11 residues. V lost 0 bases and J 4 bases, leaving 1 base between the germline ends. Here the CDR3 DNA reads TGTGCCAGCAGCGTAGTCACTGAAGCTTTCTTT. Translated, it gives CASSVVTEAFF.

Details on this clone: The sample has other DNA sequences that encode this CDR3 too. The rearrangement links TRBV30 to TRBJ1-3; possibly TRBD1 for D (6 bases). The CDR3 totals 14 residues. In germline, CDR1 is GTSNPN, CDR2 SVGIG (reference sequence). Trimming shortened V by 2 bases and J by 0 bases, and 8 bases separated the two germline ends. Here the CDR3 DNA reads TGTGCCTGGAGTTCAGGGGTCTCTGGAAACACCATATATTTT. Translation: CAWSSGVSGNTIYF.

The chain links TRBV4-1 to TRBJ2-5; 12 bases agree with TRBD2. The CDR3 is 18 amino acids. Germline-derived CDR1 and CDR2 are MGHRA and YSYEKL. V shed 1 base and J 1 base; nucleotides not matched to a gene: 7. This chain's CDR3 is CASSQGVGTSGRQETQYF. The CDR3 DNA follows: TGCGCCAGCAGCCAAGGGGTCGGGACTAGCGGGCGCCAAGAGACCCAGTACTTC.

CDR3 protein: CASTPTSSPYEQYF. CDR3 DNA sequence: TGTGCCAGCACCCCGACTAGCAGCCCCTACGAGCAGTACTTC. The chain recombines TRBV27 with TRBJ2-7; TRBD2 matches 7 bases. Trimming at V came to 7 bases and at J to 2 bases, leaving 8 bases not matched to a gene. Germline V lookup: CDR1 MNHEY, CDR2 SMNVEV (reference sequence). CDR3 length: 14 amino acids.

This rearrangement joins TRBV7-9 to TRBJ1-2, with TRBD1 matching 9 bases. The CDR3 extends over 12 amino acids. Germline V gene sequence: CDR1 SEHNR, CDR2 FQNEAQ (reference sequence). V lost 5 bases and J lost 6; bases outside the gene matches: 1. CDR3 sequence reads: CASSRQGDGYTF. In nucleotides, the CDR3 is TGTGCCAGCAGCCGACAGGGGGATGGCTACACCTTC.

The chain combines TRBV6-5 with TRBJ1-1; D is uncertain. Trimming left V 6 bases short and J 1 base short, with 9 bases between. Per the germline V gene, CDR1 is MNHEY and CDR2 is SVGAGI. The CDR3 spans 13 residues. CDR3 sequence reads: CASSPPRNTEAFF. The CDR3 DNA sequence: TGTGCCAGCAGCCCCCCCAGGAACACTGAAGCTTTCTTT.

This chain joins TRBV14 and TRBJ2-7; D gene ambiguous. The germline CDR1 and CDR2 sequences are SGHDN and FVKESK. The CDR3 extends over 16 amino acids. Trimming shortened V by 0 bases and J by 1 base, and 13 bases separated the two germline ends. The CDR3 DNA sequence: TGTGCCAGCAGCCAAGAATTTCCAGGAATTTCCTACGAGCAGTACTTC. Encoded protein: CASSQEFPGISYEQYF.

This clone was counted between two and nine times. Distinct nucleotide sequences in the sample also encode this CDR3. The chain joins TRBV28 to TRBJ2-1; no firm D call. The CDR3 runs 11 residues. CDR1 is MDHEN and CDR2 is SYDVKM in the germline V gene. Trimming took 5 bases from V and 2 from J, leaving 1 base between them. The CDR3 loop is CASSTYNEQFF. DNA of the CDR3: TGTGCCAGCAGTACCTACAATGAGCAGTTCTTC.

The gene calls are TRBV4-2 and TRBJ1-1; TRBD1 is a possible D gene (5 bases). This CDR3 region has 14 residues. Trimming took 3 bases from V and 8 from J, leaving 16 bases between them. Per germline, CDR1 LGHNA and CDR2 YNFKEQ. The CDR3 is CASSQGALEGEAFF. The CDR3 DNA is TGTGCCAGCAGCCAGGGTGCTTTAGAGGGGGAAGCTTTCTTT.

About this clone itself: The sample carries other DNA sequences with the same CDR3. This chain joins TRBV7-3 and TRBJ2-7, with D unclear. The CDR3 runs 13 residues. Trimming took 1 base from V and 0 from J, leaving 4 bases between them. Germline CDR1 and CDR2: SGHTA and FQGTGA. In nucleotides, the CDR3 is TGTGCCAGCAGCTTAAGCCCCTCCTACGAGCAGTACTTC. Protein sequence: CASSLSPSYEQYF.

The chain has TRBV28 and TRBJ2-1; 7 positions agree with TRBD2. The CDR3 is 14 residues long. The trim removed 2 bases at V and 3 bases at J, leaving 1 base unmatched. The germline V gene encodes CDR1 MDHEN and CDR2 SYDVKM. The CDR3 here is CASSLREDYNEQFF. The CDR3 DNA follows: TGTGCCAGCAGTTTACGGGAGGACTACAATGAGCAGTTCTTC.